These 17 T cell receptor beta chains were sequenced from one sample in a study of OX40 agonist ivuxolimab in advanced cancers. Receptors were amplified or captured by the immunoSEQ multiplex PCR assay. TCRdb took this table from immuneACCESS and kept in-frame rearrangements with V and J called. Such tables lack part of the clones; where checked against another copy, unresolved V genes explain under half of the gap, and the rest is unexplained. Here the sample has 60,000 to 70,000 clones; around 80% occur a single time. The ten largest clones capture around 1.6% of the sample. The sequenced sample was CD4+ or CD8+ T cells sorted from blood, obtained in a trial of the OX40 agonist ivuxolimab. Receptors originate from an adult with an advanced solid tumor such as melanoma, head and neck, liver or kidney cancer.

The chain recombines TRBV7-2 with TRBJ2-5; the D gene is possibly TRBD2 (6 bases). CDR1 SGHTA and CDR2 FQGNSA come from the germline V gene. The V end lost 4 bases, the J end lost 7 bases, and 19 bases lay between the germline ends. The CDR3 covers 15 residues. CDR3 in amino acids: CASSSLPGVGGTQYF. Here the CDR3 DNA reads TGTGCCAGCAGCTCGCTACCGGGAGTTGGGGGGACCCAGTACTTC.

The CDR3 loop reads CASSFLTGTGFYEQYF. The CDR3, as DNA: TGTGCCAGCAGTTTCCTGACCGGGACAGGTTTCTACGAGCAGTACTTC. The chain links TRBV28 to TRBJ2-7; 8 bases map to TRBD1. V trimming: 3 bases; J trimming: 3 bases; junction bases outside the gene matches: 10. This CDR3 has 16 amino acids. Germline V lookup: CDR1 MDHEN, CDR2 SYDVKM.

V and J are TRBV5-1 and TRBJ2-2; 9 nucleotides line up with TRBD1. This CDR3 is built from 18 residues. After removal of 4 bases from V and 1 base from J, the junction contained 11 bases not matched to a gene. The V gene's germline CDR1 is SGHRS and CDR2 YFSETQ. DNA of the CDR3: TGCGCCAGCAGCACTATGGACAGGGGCCGGCTGAACACCGGGGAGCTGTTTTTT. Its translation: CASSTMDRGRLNTGELFF.

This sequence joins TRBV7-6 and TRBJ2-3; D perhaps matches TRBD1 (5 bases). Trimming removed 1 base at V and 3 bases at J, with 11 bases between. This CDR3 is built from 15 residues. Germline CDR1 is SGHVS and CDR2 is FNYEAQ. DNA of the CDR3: TGTGCCAGCAGCTTAGGGGGCCTACCGACAGATACGCAGTATTTT. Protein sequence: CASSLGGLPTDTQYF.

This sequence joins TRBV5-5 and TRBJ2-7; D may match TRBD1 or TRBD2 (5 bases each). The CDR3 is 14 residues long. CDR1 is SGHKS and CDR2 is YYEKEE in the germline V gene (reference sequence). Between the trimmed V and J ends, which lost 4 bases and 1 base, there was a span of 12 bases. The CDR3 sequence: CASSIGTDSYEQYF. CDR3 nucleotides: TGTGCCAGCAGCATCGGGACGGATTCCTACGAGCAGTACTTC. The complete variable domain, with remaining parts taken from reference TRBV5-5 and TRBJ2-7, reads DAGVTQSPTHLIKTRGQQVTLRCSPISGHKSVSWYQQVLGQGPQFIFQYYEKEERGRGNFPDRFSARQFPNYSSELNVNALLLGDSALYLCASSIGTDSYEQYFGPGTRLTVT.

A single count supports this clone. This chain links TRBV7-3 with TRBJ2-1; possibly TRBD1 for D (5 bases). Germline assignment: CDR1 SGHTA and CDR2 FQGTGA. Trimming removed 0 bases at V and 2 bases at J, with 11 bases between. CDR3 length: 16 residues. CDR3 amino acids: CASSLTVGATYNEQFF. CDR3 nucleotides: TGTGCCAGCAGCTTAACGGTTGGGGCTACCTACAATGAGCAGTTCTTC.

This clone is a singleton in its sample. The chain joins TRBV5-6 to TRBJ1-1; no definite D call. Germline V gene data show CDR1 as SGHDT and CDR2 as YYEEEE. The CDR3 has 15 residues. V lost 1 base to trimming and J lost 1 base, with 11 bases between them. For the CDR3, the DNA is TGTGCCAGCAGCTTGTTAGGTCAGCAGAACACTGAAGCTTTCTTT. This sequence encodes CASSLLGQQNTEAFF. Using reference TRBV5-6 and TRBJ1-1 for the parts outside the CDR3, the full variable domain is DAGVTQSPTHLIKTRGQQVTLRCSPKSGHDTVSWYQQALGQGPQFIFQYYEEEERQRGNFPDRFSGHQFPNYSSELNVNALLLGDSALYLCASSLLGQQNTEAFFGQGTRLTVV.

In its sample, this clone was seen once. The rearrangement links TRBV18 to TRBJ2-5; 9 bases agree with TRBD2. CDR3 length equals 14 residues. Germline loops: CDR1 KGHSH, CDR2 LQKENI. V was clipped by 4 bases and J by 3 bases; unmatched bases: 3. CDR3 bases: TGTGCCAGCTCACGCGCGGGAGGGGAAGAGACCCAGTACTTC. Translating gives CASSRAGGEETQYF. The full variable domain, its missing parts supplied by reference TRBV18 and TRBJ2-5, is NAGVMQNPRHLVRRRGQEARLRCSPMKGHSHVYWYRQLPEEGLKFMVYLQKENIIDESGMPKERFSAEFPKEGPSILRIQQVVRGDSAAYFCASSRAGGEETQYFGPGTRLLVL.

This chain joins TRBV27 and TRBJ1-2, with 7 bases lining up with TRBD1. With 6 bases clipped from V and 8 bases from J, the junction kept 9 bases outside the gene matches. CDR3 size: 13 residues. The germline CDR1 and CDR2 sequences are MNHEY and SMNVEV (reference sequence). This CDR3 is CASRDYRGEGYTF. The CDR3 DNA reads TGTGCCAGCAGGGATTACAGGGGAGAAGGCTACACCTTC.

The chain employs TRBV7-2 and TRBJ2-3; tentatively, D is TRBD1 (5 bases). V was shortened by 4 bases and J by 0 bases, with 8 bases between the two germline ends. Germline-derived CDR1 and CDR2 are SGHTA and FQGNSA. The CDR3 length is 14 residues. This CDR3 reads CASSSQGSTDTQYF. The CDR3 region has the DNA TGTGCCAGCAGCTCGCAGGGAAGCACAGATACGCAGTATTTT.

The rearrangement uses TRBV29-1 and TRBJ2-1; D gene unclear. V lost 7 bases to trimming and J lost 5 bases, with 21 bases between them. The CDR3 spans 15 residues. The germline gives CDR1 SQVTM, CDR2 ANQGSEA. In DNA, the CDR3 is TGCAGCGCGAATAATGAAGTTTTTGTAGACAATGAGCAGTTCTTC. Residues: CSANNEVFVDNEQFF.

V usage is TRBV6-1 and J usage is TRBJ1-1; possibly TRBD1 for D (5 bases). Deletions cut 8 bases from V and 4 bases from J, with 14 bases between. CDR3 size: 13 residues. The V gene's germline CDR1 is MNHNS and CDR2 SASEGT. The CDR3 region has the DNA TGTGCCAGCCCCAGAAGGCAGGGCACTGAAGCTTTCTTT. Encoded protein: CASPRRQGTEAFF.

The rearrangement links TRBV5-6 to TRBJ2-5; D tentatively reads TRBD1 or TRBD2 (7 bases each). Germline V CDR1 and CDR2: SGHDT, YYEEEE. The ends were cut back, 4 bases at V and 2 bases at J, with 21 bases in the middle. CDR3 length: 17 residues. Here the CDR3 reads CASSPGGTAVIQETQYF. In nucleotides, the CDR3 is TGTGCCAGCAGCCCCGGGGGGACAGCGGTTATTCAAGAGACCCAGTACTTC.

The chain's CDR3 is CASSPGQVNTGELFF. The CDR3 bases are TGTGCCAGCAGCCCAGGACAAGTGAACACCGGGGAGCTGTTTTTT. The rearrangement links TRBV5-4 to TRBJ2-2; a possible D gene is TRBD1 (5 bases). This CDR3 contains 15 residues. V was pared by 4 bases and J by 1 base, with 11 bases between. CDR1 is SGHNT and CDR2 is YYREEE in the germline V gene (reference sequence). Full variable domain (missing parts from reference TRBV5-4 and TRBJ2-2): ETGVTQSPTHLIKTRGQQVTLRCSSQSGHNTVSWYQQALGQGPQFIFQYYREEENGRGNFPPRFSGLQFPNYSSELNVNALELDDSALYLCASSPGQVNTGELFFGEGSRLTVL.

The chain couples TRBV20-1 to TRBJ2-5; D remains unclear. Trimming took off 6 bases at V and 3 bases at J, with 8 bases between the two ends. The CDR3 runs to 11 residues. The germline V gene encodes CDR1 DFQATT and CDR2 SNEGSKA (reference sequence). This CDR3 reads CSASIKETQYF. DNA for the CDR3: TGCAGTGCCAGTATAAAAGAGACCCAGTACTTC.

As DNA, the CDR3 is TGTGCCAGCAGTGACCCTCGTGGTGGAGGGGAATCGCTGGACCCGTGGAACACTGAAGCTTTCTTT. Amino acid sequence: CASSDPRGGGESLDPWNTEAFF. The rearrangement links TRBV6-4 to TRBJ1-1, with D possibly matching TRBD1 (5 bases). The V gene's germline CDR1 is MRHNA and CDR2 SNTAGT. Trimming removed 2 bases at V and 1 base at J, with 32 bases between. The CDR3 runs to 22 residues.

The CDR3, as DNA: TGCGCCAGCAGCTTGGGCCTGGGAGGGAGCACAGATACGCAGTATTTT. It is translated as CASSLGLGGSTDTQYF. This chain links TRBV5-1 with TRBJ2-3; 7 bases line up with TRBD2. V trimming: 0 bases; J trimming: 0 bases; junction bases outside the gene matches: 4. In germline, CDR1 is SGHRS, CDR2 YFSETQ. This CDR3 is 16 amino acids long.